This paragraph reports one T cell receptor beta chain. This clonotype turned up a few times. It has no known antigen specificity. No base quality information exists; no much larger clone differs at one position. This sample stems from a study of T-cell memory formation after mild COVID-19 (dated by TCRdb to the early 2020s). About the investigation overall: TCR sequence clusters from the two donors were largely donor specific. In a couple of donors, T-cell clones that expanded and contracted after mild COVID-19 were tracked by sequencing TCRalpha and TCRbeta repertoires over time. The cohort comprised two young, previously healthy adult volunteers, one female and one male.

The full study reports these points: Clones contracting from day 15 to 85 had balanced CD4/CD8 phenotypes, while a second wave expanding from day 15 to 37 was biased towards CD4+. Only a couple of mild cases were covered in the study, and larger cohorts including severe cases with pre-infection samples were considered necessary. Some responding clones were found in pre-infection memory, which suggests that pre-existing cross-reactive memory T cells took part in the SARS-CoV-2 response. Contracting CD4+ clones were located mainly in the CM and EM memory subsets, whereas CD8+ clones were found to be enriched in EMRA. The second-wave clones that peaked on day 37 were not confirmed to be SARS-CoV-2 specific.

The CDR3 runs 14 amino acids, cysteine and phenylalanine included. The DNA shown is the 42-base CDR3, in frame from base 1. The germline V gene sets CDR1 to SNHLY and CDR2 to FYNNEI. V is cut by 6 bases and J by 2 bases, and the space between the germline ends is 10 bases. Ficoll-Paque density gradient centrifugation was used to isolate PBMCs. Data came from an Illumina NovaSeq 6000. cDNA libraries for TCRalpha and TCRbeta were prepared by 5'RACE using constant-segment primers, with sample barcodes and unique molecular identifiers added. Trizol reagent was used to extract RNA from every sample. Library amplification was performed in two PCR steps, and a second sample barcode and Illumina TruSeq adapters were introduced in the second step. The libraries were sequenced on an Illumina NovaSeq using 2 x 150 bp paired-end reads. In the source study's methods: Reads were demultiplexed and collapsed into UMI-guided consensus sequences with migec v1.2.7. With mixcr v2.1.11, UMI consensuses were aligned to TRA and TRB V and J templates and assembled into clonotypes. Expanded or contracted clonotypes were those called significant by both edgeR and NoisET, with noise models trained on biological replicates. For edgeR calls, the cutoffs were a false discovery rate-adjusted p below 0.01 and a log2 fold-change threshold of 1. As an exploratory analysis of dynamics, PCA with hierarchical clustering was applied to max-normalized trajectories of the 1000 most abundant clonotypes. Separately sequenced CD4+ and CD8+ repertoires were used to assign the CD4 or CD8 phenotype of responding clones. In TCRdb, the public reads were trimmed at Q25 with fastp and aligned with MiXCR, with productive beta chains retained. Each CDR3 protein appears once, grouped with its most common genes and DNA. The authors' filters were not applied to this entry. This sample lists roughly 260,000 distinct CDR3 sequences; less than 20% were detected once. 3.5% of the sample is held by the ten biggest clonotypes.

The receptor's source is a man between 18 and 29 years old who had mild COVID-19 (a few samples of this study predate the infection). The sample titles of this study are shuffled in the database, so cell type and time point are left out; the donor was told from shared clones. Input material: PBMCs or a T cell subset sorted from them (not recorded which). The chain uses TRBV2 and TRBJ2-2, with TRBD2 as a weak D call on 5 bases. The CDR3 protein: CASRGSVNTGELFF. The sequenced DNA: TGTGCCAGCAGGGGGAGCGTAAACACCGGGGAGCTGTTTTTT.